This TCR beta chain appears in the sequencing data of a study of vaccination and CD4 T cells after COVID-19. Treatment given: approximately nine-day PBMC culture with coronavirus spike peptide pools or control peptides (ViraFEST assay). This clonotype was recorded once. Its antigen is unidentified. The CDR3 totals 14 residues. Germline V gene data show CDR1 as SGHAT and CDR2 as FQNNGV. With V trimmed by 4 bases and J by 0 bases, 1 base remained unmatched. Sequenced with the Oncomine TCR Beta short-read assay was DNA taken from cultured CD4+ T cells. From the PCR reads, TCRdb called clonotypes with MiXCR, one entry per CDR3 protein. The repertoire consists of 15,000 to 20,000 distinct CDR3 sequences, with about three fifths occurring once and the leading ten covering more than 9.5%.

The V and J genes are TRBV11-2 and TRBJ1-1, with 8 bases lining up with TRBD1. Sequencing used CD4+ T cells from blood, cultured in vitro. The receptor comes from a human donor who had recovered from COVID-19. CDR3 nucleotides: TGTGCCAGCAGCTCGGACAGGGTGAACACTGAAGCTTTCTTT. Amino acids: CASSSDRVNTEAFF.